This record concerns one T cell receptor (beta chain) sequence. This sample was included in a study of blood T cell repertoires in COVID-19. For the study at large: Nucleic acid was either cDNA or gDNA, and it came from T cells, B-cell-depleted T cells, or PBMCs.

V trimming: 5 bases; J trimming: 5 bases; junction bases outside the gene matches: 8. This CDR3 comprises 15 residues. Germline CDR1 SGHVS, CDR2 FNYEAQ. Under the authors' procedure: Nucleated cell number was recorded as an estimate derived from reference gene primer amplification. Some clones are missing from TCRdb's copy, which holds only in-frame ones; the method was immunoSEQ multiplex PCR. The V and J calls and clone size come from that table; D and trimming were worked out from the DNA. Of about 50,000 clones detected, 86% appear once; the ten largest clones hold approximately 2%. This TCR was recovered from a woman aged 60-70 years with acute or convalescent COVID-19. Sequencing input: peripheral blood. The chain employs TRBV7-6 and TRBJ2-1; 8 nucleotides line up with TRBD2. The CDR3 reads CASSPRTSTDNEQFF. The DNA of the CDR3 is TGTGCCAGCAGCCCCCGGACTAGCACGGACAATGAGCAGTTCTTC. Complete variable domain (other parts from reference TRBV7-6 and TRBJ2-1): GAGVSQSPRYKVTKRGQDVALRCDPISGHVSLYWYRQALGQGPEFLTYFNYEAQQDKSGLPNDRFSAERPEGSISTLTIQRTEQRDSAMYRCASSPRTSTDNEQFFGPGTRLTVL.